The 9 T cell receptor beta chains below all came from one sample that was sequenced in a study of OX40 agonist ivuxolimab in advanced cancers. The assay was immunoSEQ multiplex PCR, and TCRdb's table has in-frame clones only and misses some. Counted here are tens of thousands of clones, approximately 85% occurring once; the ten biggest clones make up less than 3.5%. This material consisted of CD4+ or CD8+ T cells sorted from blood, taken in a trial of the OX40 agonist ivuxolimab. The receptors shown here come from an adult with an advanced solid tumor such as melanoma, head and neck, liver or kidney cancer.

The chain combines TRBV4-1 with TRBJ2-7, with 8 positions matching TRBD1. The ends lost 4 bases at V and 0 bases at J; junction bases unmatched: 8. Per germline, CDR1 MGHRA and CDR2 YSYEKL. This CDR3 region has 16 residues. The CDR3 sequence: CASSRQFGTGSYEQYF. Written as DNA, the CDR3 is TGCGCCAGCAGCCGACAGTTCGGGACAGGCTCCTACGAGCAGTACTTC.

V and J are TRBV1 and TRBJ1-5. TRBV1 is annotated as a pseudogene. The CDR3 loop spans 14 amino acids. The CDR3 coding sequence is TGCACCAGCAGCCAAGGTCTTATCGGGCAGCCCCAGCATTTT. Translating gives CTSSQGLIGQPQHF.

The J gene is TRBJ1-2, the V gene TRBV19; the D is unclear. The CDR3 totals 12 residues. The germline V gene encodes CDR1 LNHDA and CDR2 SQIVND (reference sequence). The germline V and J ends were trimmed by 7 bases and 2 bases, with 8 bases remaining between them. CDR3 sequence reads: CASNRPNYGYTF. CDR3 coding DNA: TGTGCCAGTAATCGGCCGAACTATGGCTACACCTTC.

The genes are TRBV9 and TRBJ2-1, with a possible D match to TRBD1 (6 bases). The germline V gene has CDR1 SGDLS and CDR2 YYNGEE. Deletions cut 4 bases from V and 2 bases from J, with 13 bases between. The CDR3 loop spans 15 amino acids. This CDR3 is CASSPTGPAYNEQFF. The CDR3 bases are TGTGCCAGCAGCCCAACAGGGCCTGCCTACAATGAGCAGTTCTTC.

This chain links TRBV7-2 with TRBJ2-1; the D is unclear. V was pared by 1 base and J by 5 bases, with 9 bases between. The CDR3 runs to 14 residues. In germline, CDR1 is SGHTA, CDR2 FQGNSA. CDR3 in DNA: TGTGCCAGCAGCTTAGTTGGATGGGACAATGAGCAGTTCTTC. This gives the protein CASSLVGWDNEQFF. Full variable domain (outside the CDR3, taken from reference TRBV7-2 and TRBJ2-1): GAGVSQSPSNKVTEKGKDVELRCDPISGHTALYWYRQSLGQGLEFLIYFQGNSAPDKSGLPSDRFSAERTGGSVSTLTIQRTQQEDSAVYLCASSLVGWDNEQFFGPGTRLTVL.

This chain links TRBV7-3 with TRBJ2-3; tentatively, D is TRBD2 (5 bases). Trimming removed 4 bases at V and 6 bases at J, with 11 bases between. The CDR3 loop spans 13 amino acids. Germline assignment: CDR1 SGHTA and CDR2 FQGTGA. The CDR3 bases are TGTGCCAGCAGCTCCGGGAACTCGGATACGCAGTATTTT. Translating it yields CASSSGNSDTQYF.

The chain combines TRBV5-1 with TRBJ2-7, with 9 bases matching TRBD2. CDR1 and CDR2 from the germline V gene are SGHRS and YFSETQ. The ends lost 5 bases at V and 0 bases at J; junction bases unmatched: 6. This CDR3 is built from 15 residues. CDR3 nucleotides: TGCGCCAGCAGGGGTAGCGGGGGTCTCTCCTACGAGCAGTACTTC. Translating it yields CASRGSGGLSYEQYF.

The chain uses TRBV18 and TRBJ2-7; 7 positions agree with TRBD2. V dropped 6 bases and J dropped 11; count of bases not matched to a gene: 16. The V gene's germline CDR1 is KGHSH and CDR2 LQKENI. The CDR3 contains 14 residues. DNA of the CDR3: TGTGCCAGCTCTCACCAGAACGCGGGGGACTTAGAGTACTTC. Encoded protein: CASSHQNAGDLEYF.

The chain couples TRBV28 to TRBJ2-1, with D unclear. Germline assignment: CDR1 MDHEN and CDR2 SYDVKM. CDR3 length: 12 residues. V lost 5 bases and J 9 bases, leaving 11 bases between the germline ends. CDR3: CASSTVVGEQFF. DNA for the CDR3: TGTGCCAGCAGTACGGTCGTCGGTGAGCAGTTCTTC.